Shown below are 6 T cell receptor beta chains from a single sample sequenced in a study of blood T cells in healthy people across ages. Using a J-beta primer mix together with a sample-barcoded 5' primer, a second PCR was run for roughly 6 to 11 cycles. One entry per CDR3 protein results from TCRdb running MiXCR on the 5' RACE reads. The data show around 800,000 distinct CDR3 sequences, about 42% seen once. The sequenced material came from blood. The receptors come from a man in his sixties in good health.

This clonotype was recorded at least ten times. For the CDR3, the DNA is TGTGCCAGCAGTCCCTTAGGGGGACGGATGAACACTGAAGCTTTCTTT. Its protein is CASSPLGGRMNTEAFF. The chain combines TRBV2 with TRBJ1-1; D may be TRBD1 (6 bases). The CDR3 covers 16 residues. Germline loops: CDR1 SNHLY, CDR2 FYNNEI. Trimming removed 5 bases at V and 0 bases at J, with 16 bases between.

The CDR3 DNA reads as TGCGCCAGCAGCCAAGACAGGATGGGGGATCAGCCCCAGCATTTT. Its translation: CASSQDRMGDQPQHF. The V and J genes are TRBV4-3 and TRBJ1-5, with a tentative D call TRBD1 (5 bases). The CDR3 sequence is 15 residues long. Looked up from germline, CDR1 is LGHNA and CDR2 is YSLEER. Trimming stripped 0 bases from V and 5 bases from J, with 11 bases between.

With respect to this clonotype: A read error may produce the germline difference seen at one junction end. The chain carries TRBV5-1 and TRBJ2-1; 9 positions agree with TRBD2. Germline CDR1 SGHRS, CDR2 YFSETQ. The CDR3 extends over 16 amino acids. CDR3 coding DNA: TGCGCCGGCAGCTTGTCTAGCGGGAACTCCTACAATGAGCAGTTCTTC. Translation: CAGSLSSGNSYNEQFF.

The chain carries TRBV13 and TRBJ1-2; D gene uncertain. The CDR3 consists of 12 residues. Germline CDR1 is PRHDT and CDR2 is FYEKMQ (reference sequence). The germline V and J ends were trimmed by 0 bases and 11 bases, with 10 bases remaining between them. CDR3 nucleotide sequence: TGTGCCAGCAGCTTAGGGCGGGGTTTTTACACCTTC. This codes for CASSLGRGFYTF.

This clonotype was counted between two and nine times. V usage is TRBV2 and J usage is TRBJ1-5, with D perhaps TRBD1 (6 bases). The CDR3 is 16 amino acids. Trimming left V 6 bases short and J 6 bases short, with 21 bases between. Germline V CDR1 and CDR2: SNHLY, FYNNEI. The CDR3 loop is CASRDAGGGGGQPQHF. CDR3 sequence (DNA): TGTGCCAGCAGGGACGCCGGTGGGGGCGGCGGTCAGCCCCAGCATTTT. Supplemented by reference TRBV2 and TRBJ1-5, the full variable domain reads EPEVTQTPSHQVTQMGQEVILRCVPISNHLYFYWYRQILGQKVEFLVSFYNNEISEKSEIFDDQFSVERPDGSNFTLKIRSTKLEDSAMYFCASRDAGGGGGQPQHFGDGTRLSIL.

The V gene is TRBV6-2 or TRBV6-3, the J gene TRBJ2-6, with 9 bases identical to TRBD1. CDR1 and CDR2 (germline): MNHEY, SVGEGT. V lost 2 bases, J lost 2 bases, and 7 bases stayed unmatched. This CDR3 has 18 residues. The CDR3: CASSYGGTGSPGANVLTF. CDR3 nucleotides: TGTGCCAGCAGTTACGGGGGGACAGGGTCTCCTGGGGCCAACGTCCTGACTTTC.